This T cell receptor beta chain was observed in a study of cytomegalovirus exposure and HLA in healthy donors. Study results and caveats: Most CMV-associated TCR beta chains appeared HLA-restricted in a later analysis.

With respect to this clone: The antigen is not known.

PCR involved 60 Vbeta and 13 Jbeta primers. Profiling relied on immunoSEQ multiplex PCR, and the TCRdb table lists in-frame clones only, not all of them. Of approximately 120,000 clones listed, around 81% are singletons. This CDR3 comprises 14 residues. V gave up 2 bases and J gave up 2 bases, with 10 bases separating them. Germline CDR1 WNHNN, CDR2 SYGVQD (reference sequence). The origin of this receptor is a woman aged 30 to 39 in good health and CMV-seronegative. The chain carries TRBV10-1 and TRBJ2-7, with D maybe TRBD2 (5 bases). The sequencing sample was made of PBMCs. CDR3 nucleotide sequence: TGCGCCAGCAGTGAGGTGGGAGCGACCTACGAGCAGTACTTC. Protein product: CASSEVGATYEQYF.